This is a list of T cell receptor beta chains from one sample in a study of T cells in Graves' hyperthyroidism and ophthalmopathy. From the multiplex PCR reads, TCRdb called clonotypes with MiXCR, one entry per CDR3 protein. The sample lists 690,000 or so distinct CDR3 sequences; around 20% were seen once. The specimen was blood. Source of these receptors: a woman between 45 and 65 years old with Graves' hyperthyroidism that later progressed to Graves' ophthalmopathy. CDR3s leave out the opening cysteine and the closing phenylalanine or tryptophan.

j_call,v_call,cdr3_aa
TRBJ1-5,TRBV6-1,ASSESPGGRSRRRLNQPQH
TRBJ2-1,TRBV6-5,ASSYNRLAGGYNEQF
TRBJ1-1,TRBV2,ASSEDRTRTEAF
TRBJ2-1,TRBV5-4,ASTSLTGFVEQF
TRBJ1-2,TRBV7-6,ASSLMQGRTYGYT
TRBJ2-1,TRBV18,ASSPLGQGNEQF
TRBJ1-1,TRBV2,ASSTRENTEAF
TRBJ1-1,TRBV7-9,ASSLPPAPEAF
TRBJ1-2,TRBV12-3/TRBV12-4,ASSLVLNYGYT
TRBJ1-5,TRBV29-1,SVGSRGPTGPQH
TRBJ2-7,TRBV5-1,ASSPVTAYIYEQY
TRBJ1-5,TRBV3-1,ASSLGQYNQPQH
TRBJ1-2,TRBV12-3/TRBV12-4,ASSPPKLNYGYT
TRBJ2-1,TRBV2,ASTPRGASYNEQF
TRBJ2-7,TRBV6-1,ASSYGAGEQY
TRBJ1-6,TRBV20-1,SARGPGQFNSPLH
TRBJ2-5,TRBV5-1,ASSSGPEETQY
TRBJ1-5,TRBV20-1,SARDRGQGAVRPQH
TRBJ2-7,TRBV24-1,ATSDKSTGALYEQY
TRBJ1-2,TRBV27,ASSLGQGARYGYT
TRBJ2-3,TRBV5-1,ASSLAPRYGDTDTQY
TRBJ2-1,TRBV3-1,ASSPRASADEQF
TRBJ2-4,TRBV6-1,ASSESSGGGGPWY
TRBJ1-2,TRBV19,ASSIGDGSYGYT
TRBJ1-2,TRBV6-9,ASSYAMLDGYT
TRBJ2-3,TRBV3-1,ASSQDRLAGRTDTQY
TRBJ2-3,TRBV6-1,ASRESGVDTQY
TRBJ1-1,TRBV5-1,ASSFDRRETLNTEAF
TRBJ1-1,TRBV6-1,ASSKPGQGAFAAF
TRBJ2-7,TRBV20-1,SASDRNSYEQY
TRBJ1-1,TRBV14,ASSQDWGEFAEAF
TRBJ1-3,TRBV10-3,AISQGGSGNTIY
TRBJ2-1,TRBV20-1,SARPGQGAYNEQF
TRBJ2-7,TRBV20-1,SARSWTSEESEQY
TRBJ2-7,TRBV29-1,SVLLESDRESYEQY
TRBJ1-5,TRBV27,ASSLRQVSNQPQH
TRBJ2-5,TRBV7-6,ASSKLAQETQY
TRBJ1-1,TRBV2,ASIGPGLSNTEAF
TRBJ1-2,TRBV5-1,ASSLRWDRGSAGGYT
TRBJ2-1,TRBV6-1,ASSEQGAVEQF
TRBJ2-7,TRBV24-1,ATSDLHGTSYHEQY
TRBJ1-5,TRBV30,AWSVTGSDQPQH
TRBJ2-5,TRBV3-1,ASRRQGGETQY
TRBJ2-7,TRBV4-1,ASSQTATSYEQY
TRBJ1-2,TRBV20-1,SASSLYGYT
TRBJ1-2,TRBV6-1,ASRRDRDSGYT
TRBJ1-3,TRBV9,ASSAGAGGNTIY
TRBJ1-2,TRBV6-1,ASSFTGFAGYT
TRBJ1-5,TRBV6-1,ASSPPGLGNQPQH